This TCR beta chain was identified in a study of CD8+ T cells in alopecia areata. Study background: Treatment of the treated patients consisted of oral tofacitinib, 5 to 10 mg twice daily. General study points: Lesional scalp exceeded normal scalp in clonality, especially in alopecia totalis/universalis. Among patients, TCR sharing was less clear than in mice, a difference possibly due in part to HLA diversity in the patient population. Normal skin's resident alphabeta T cells are also sequenced in scalp samples.

In regard to this clone: The antigen is unknown.

The CDR3 has 15 amino acids. Germline V gives CDR1 ENHRY, CDR2 SYGVKD. After removal of 10 bases from V and 4 bases from J, the junction contained 8 bases not matched to a gene. Isolated RNA was reverse transcribed into cDNA used as the sequencing template. TCRdb's table, derived via immunoSEQ multiplex PCR, lists solely in-frame clones and lacks some. Found here are 100,000 to 150,000 clones, roughly 61% of them singletons; the top ten hold less than 5.5%. The sequencing used CD4+ T cells sorted from blood, collected at week 0. The receptor was derived from a human donor with alopecia areata. This rearrangement joins TRBV10-3 to TRBJ2-7; TRBD2 agrees at 15 bases. The CDR3 here is CATGTSGRQMYEQYF. The CDR3 coding sequence is TGTGCCACCGGGACTAGCGGGAGGCAGATGTACGAGCAGTACTTC.